This T cell receptor beta chain was profiled in a study of blood T cell repertoires in COVID-19. Turning to the study itself: From the United States, Italy and Spain came samples of acute and convalescent COVID-19. T cells, B-cell-depleted T cells, or PBMCs provided the cDNA or gDNA that served as material.

Original analysis: Reference gene primers were amplified, and this amplification served to estimate nucleated cell counts. The repertoire was sequenced with immunoSEQ multiplex PCR; TCRdb's copy has only in-frame clones and lacks some. That table supplies the V and J calls and clone size; D and trimming were determined from the DNA. The repertoire includes about 270,000 clones, about four fifths of them detected once, and about 3% sits in the top ten. Germline-derived CDR1 and CDR2 are SNHLY and FYNNEI. V lost 0 bases to trimming and J lost 2 bases, with 11 bases between them. This CDR3 is built from 17 residues.

The material sequenced was peripheral blood. This sequence was found in a woman aged 18-35 years with acute or convalescent COVID-19. The chain recombines TRBV2 with TRBJ2-6; D is ambiguous. CDR3 residues: CASSEALRAPGANVLTF. In DNA form, the CDR3 reads TGTGCCAGCAGTGAAGCGCTTCGAGCCCCTGGGGCCAACGTCCTGACTTTC.